Included here is one TCR beta chain sequence, with context. Its matching antigen is unknown. Vbeta (60) and Jbeta (13) primers were used in the PCR. This table comes from immunoSEQ multiplex PCR, and its TCRdb copy is limited to in-frame clones, with some not included. The data hold fewer than 250,000 clones, with less than 80% observed a single time. The data originate from a study of cytomegalovirus exposure and HLA in healthy donors. Study-wide results and limits: Most of the CMV-associated TCR beta chains (in a later analysis) appeared to be HLA-restricted. Several top significant clusters appeared, in a later analysis, to be linked to common viral pathogens.

CDR3 length: 16 residues. The genes are TRBV21-1 and TRBJ2-5; the D segment call TRBD2 is taken from the table without a DNA check. TRBV21-1 is listed as a pseudogene. Material for sequencing was PBMCs. This clonotype originated in a girl aged 2 to 10 in good health and CMV-seronegative. CDR3 sequence (DNA): TGTGCCAGCAGCAAGGTAGCGGGAGGGCCGAGGGAGACCCAGTACTTC. Its protein is CASSKVAGGPRETQYF.